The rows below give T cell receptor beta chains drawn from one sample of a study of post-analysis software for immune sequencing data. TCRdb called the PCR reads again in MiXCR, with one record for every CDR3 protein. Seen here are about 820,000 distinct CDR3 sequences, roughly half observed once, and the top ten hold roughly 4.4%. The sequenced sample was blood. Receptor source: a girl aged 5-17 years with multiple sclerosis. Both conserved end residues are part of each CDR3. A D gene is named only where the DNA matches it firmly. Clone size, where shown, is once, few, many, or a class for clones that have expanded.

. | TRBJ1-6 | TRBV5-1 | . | CASSLIDRRGDSPLHF | TGCGCCAGCAGCCTAATAGACAGGCGGGGGGATTCACCCCTCCACTTT
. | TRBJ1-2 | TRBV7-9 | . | CASSSSANYGYTF | TGTGCCAGCAGCTCGTCAGCTAACTATGGCTACACCTTC
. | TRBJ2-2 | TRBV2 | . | CAISWSKSRGTGELFF | TGTGCCATATCCTGGAGTAAATCCCGAGGCACCGGGGAGCTGTTTTTT
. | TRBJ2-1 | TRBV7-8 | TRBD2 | CASSIGTSGRPPNEQFF | TGTGCCAGCAGCATCGGGACTAGCGGGAGGCCCCCCAATGAGCAGTTCTTC
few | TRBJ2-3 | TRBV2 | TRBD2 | CASSEASTSGGPLGTDTQYF | TGTGCCAGCAGTGAAGCCTCGACTAGCGGGGGTCCCCTCGGCACGGATACGCAGTATTTT
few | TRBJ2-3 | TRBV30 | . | CAWSFPTPDTQYF | TGTGCCTGGAGTTTCCCAACCCCAGATACGCAGTATTTT
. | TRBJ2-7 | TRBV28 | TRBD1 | CASSGDRGRPYEQYF | TGTGCCAGCAGTGGAGACAGGGGGCGCCCCTACGAGCAGTACTTC
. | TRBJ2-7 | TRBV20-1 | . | CSARDPGWSSHEQYF | TGCAGTGCTAGAGACCCGGGCTGGTCCTCTCACGAGCAGTACTTC
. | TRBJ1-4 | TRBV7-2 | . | CASSPIKLDRATNEKLFF | TGTGCCAGCAGCCCCATCAAGCTGGACAGAGCAACTAATGAAAAACTGTTTTTT
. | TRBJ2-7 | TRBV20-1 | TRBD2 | CSARDGSGSIEQYF | TGCAGTGCTAGAGACGGTAGCGGGAGCATCGAGCAGTACTTC
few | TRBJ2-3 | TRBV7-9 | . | CASSLPITDTQYF | TGTGCCAGCAGCTTACCCATCACAGATACGCAGTATTTT
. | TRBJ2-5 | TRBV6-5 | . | CASSYAGLSLKTQYF | TGTGCCAGCAGTTACGCAGGACTGAGTTTGAAGACCCAGTACTTC
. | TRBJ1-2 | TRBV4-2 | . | CASSPRERGGGGYTF | TGTGCCAGCAGCCCCCGAGAGAGGGGGGGAGGTGGCTACACCTTC
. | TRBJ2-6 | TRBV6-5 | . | CASRQTMPGANVLTF | TGTGCCAGCAGGCAAACTATGCCCGGGGCCAACGTCCTGACTTTC
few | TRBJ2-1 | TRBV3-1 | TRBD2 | CASSLGLAGAYNEQFF | TGTGCCAGCAGCCTCGGACTAGCGGGGGCCTACAATGAGCAGTTCTTC
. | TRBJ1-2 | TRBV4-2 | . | CASSQIRTASNYGYTF | TGTGCCAGCAGCCAAATACGGACAGCTTCTAACTATGGCTACACCTTC
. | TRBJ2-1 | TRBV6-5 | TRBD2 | CASSYLSGRDAYNEQFF | TGTGCCAGCAGTTACCTTAGCGGGAGGGACGCGTACAATGAGCAGTTCTTC
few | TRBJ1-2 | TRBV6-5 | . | CASSYESRSNYGYTF | TGTGCCAGCAGTTATGAGTCCAGATCTAACTATGGCTACACCTTC
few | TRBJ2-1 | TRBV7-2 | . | CASSFVGGYNEQFF | TGTGCCAGCAGCTTCGTTGGGGGGTACAATGAGCAGTTCTTC
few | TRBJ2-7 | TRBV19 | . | CASSIFDGAYEQYF | TGTGCCAGTAGTATATTTGACGGAGCCTACGAGCAGTACTTC
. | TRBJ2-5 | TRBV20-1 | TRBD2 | CSAPPGGETQYF | TGCAGTGCCCCCCCGGGAGGCGAGACCCAGTACTTC
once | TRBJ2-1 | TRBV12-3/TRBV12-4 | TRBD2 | CASRRPGGSNEQFF | TGTGCCAGCAGGCGTCCGGGAGGGAGCAATGAGCAGTTCTTC